The 21 T cell receptor beta chains below were found in one sample sequenced in a study of long-term antiretroviral therapy in people with HIV (dated by TCRdb to the early 2020s). Sequencing of the TRB variable region was done with the immunoSEQ hsTCRB v3.0 assay at survey level resolution. As stored in TCRdb, this immuneACCESS dataset retains in-frame rearrangements with V and J assigned. A fraction of the clones does not appear; measured against another copy, unresolved V genes explain less than half of the discrepancy, and the remainder lacks a known reason. The sample table shows some 31,000 clones, and about 94% are seen once. Around 2.7% of the sample lies in the top ten. This specimen was unsorted PBMCs, taken approximately 7.1 years after starting antiretroviral therapy. Every receptor here comes from a man in his forties or fifties with HIV.

The chain carries TRBV27 and TRBJ2-3, with 10 nucleotides matching TRBD1. CDR3 length: 16 amino acids. After removal of 5 bases from V and 3 bases from J, the junction contained 8 bases not matched to a gene. Germline V gene data show CDR1 as MNHEY and CDR2 as SMNVEV (reference sequence). CDR3 nucleotide sequence: TGTGCCAGCAGTCTCCTCTGGACAGGGGGGACAGATACGCAGTATTTT. It is translated as CASSLLWTGGTDTQYF.

This rearrangement joins TRBV25-1 to TRBJ1-4; no clear D. In germline, CDR1 is MGHDK, CDR2 SYGVNS. V was shortened by 3 bases and J by 5 bases, with 13 bases between the two germline ends. This CDR3 comprises 15 residues. CDR3: CASSDIGGGNEKLFF. The CDR3 DNA is TGTGCCAGCAGTGATATTGGAGGCGGGAATGAAAAACTGTTTTTT.

The J gene is TRBJ2-1, the V gene TRBV27, with 7 bases fitting TRBD1. In germline, CDR1 is MNHEY, CDR2 SMNVEV (reference sequence). The CDR3 sequence is 14 residues long. J gave up 7 bases and V 1 base, and 4 bases lay outside the gene matches. The CDR3 here is CASSLFAGGNEQFF. CDR3 bases: TGTGCCAGCAGTTTATTCGCAGGGGGAAATGAGCAGTTCTTC.

This chain links TRBV11-2 with TRBJ2-7, with D tentatively TRBD1 (5 bases). Looked up from germline, CDR1 is SGHAT and CDR2 is FQNNGV. The CDR3 length is 15 residues. The germline V and J ends were trimmed by 1 base and 0 bases, with 10 bases remaining between them. The CDR3 nucleotides are TGTGCCAGCAGCTTAGGTACAGGTCCCTCCTACGAGCAGTACTTC. It encodes CASSLGTGPSYEQYF. The full variable domain, in which reference TRBV11-2 and TRBJ2-7 provide the parts outside the CDR3, is EAGVAQSPRYKIIEKRQSVAFWCNPISGHATLYWYQQILGQGPKLLIQFQNNGVVDDSQLPKDRFSAERLKGVDSTLKIQPAKLEDSAVYLCASSLGTGPSYEQYFGPGTRLTVT.

The chain uses TRBV18 and TRBJ2-2, with D hard to call. The CDR3 has 15 amino acids. Trimming cost V 8 bases and J 4 bases, with 17 bases left between them. Germline V lookup: CDR1 KGHSH, CDR2 LQKENI. This CDR3 reads CASASGQTSTGELFF. In DNA, the CDR3 is TGTGCCAGCGCCAGTGGGCAGACTTCCACCGGGGAGCTGTTTTTT.

This chain uses TRBV10-3 with TRBJ2-7; D possibly corresponds to TRBD1 (5 bases). The CDR3 covers 16 residues. Germline V gives CDR1 ENHRY, CDR2 SYGVKD. Trimming cost V 4 bases and J 3 bases, with 19 bases left between them. The CDR3 reads CAISVTGPPVIYEQYF. The CDR3 DNA follows: TGTGCCATCAGTGTTACAGGTCCCCCTGTCATCTACGAGCAGTACTTC.

This chain links TRBV28 with TRBJ2-3; 13 bases fit TRBD2. Germline V gene lookup returns CDR1 MDHEN and CDR2 SYDVKM. V lost 3 bases to trimming and J lost 0 bases; unmatched junction nucleotides: 0. The CDR3 runs to 16 residues. CDR3 residues: CASSLTSGGSTDTQYF. The CDR3 DNA reads as TGTGCCAGCAGTTTGACTAGCGGGGGGAGCACAGATACGCAGTATTTT. Filled out from reference TRBV28 and TRBJ2-3, the complete variable domain reads DVKVTQSSRYLVKRTGEKVFLECVQDMDHENMFWYRQDPGLGLRLIYFSYDVKMKEKGDIPEGYSVSREKKERFSLILESASTNQTSMYLCASSLTSGGSTDTQYFGPGTRLTVL.

The table lists this clone with a few counts. The chain recombines TRBV6-1 with TRBJ2-1, with D possibly matching TRBD2 (5 bases). The length of the CDR3 is 13 residues. In germline, CDR1 is MNHNS, CDR2 SASEGT. V lost 0 bases, J lost 10 bases, and 10 bases lay in between. The CDR3 reads CASSEAGAPEQFF. The CDR3 DNA reads TGTGCCAGCAGTGAAGCGGGAGCCCCCGAGCAGTTCTTC.

The V call is TRBV5-1, the J call TRBJ2-2, with D perhaps TRBD1 (5 bases). The germline CDR1 and CDR2 sequences are SGHRS and YFSETQ. CDR3 length: 14 residues. V lost 2 bases and J 1 base, leaving 6 bases between the germline ends. The CDR3 region has the DNA TGCGCCAGCAGCTTAAGGGGGAACACCGGGGAGCTGTTTTTT. It yields the protein CASSLRGNTGELFF.

The rearrangement uses TRBV27 and TRBJ2-3; 9 nucleotides agree with TRBD2. The ends lost 6 bases at V and 1 base at J; junction bases unmatched: 8. The germline gives CDR1 MNHEY, CDR2 SMNVEV (reference sequence). CDR3 length: 16 residues. The CDR3 loop reads CASSRAGGPRTDTQYF. The DNA for the CDR3 is TGTGCCAGCAGCCGGGCGGGGGGGCCGCGCACAGATACGCAGTATTTT.

This chain uses TRBV28 with TRBJ2-7, with TRBD1 as a possible D gene (6 bases). CDR3 size: 14 residues. Germline CDR1 is MDHEN and CDR2 is SYDVKM. Trimming cost V 10 bases and J 2 bases, with 18 bases left between them. The CDR3 coding sequence is TGTGCCACCCTGAGACAGGACCGCGCCTACGAGCAGTACTTC. Its protein product is CATLRQDRAYEQYF.

The genes are TRBV10-2 and TRBJ2-6; 11 nucleotides line up with TRBD1. The CDR3 covers 17 residues. Germline V gene sequence: CDR1 WSHSY, CDR2 SAAADI. Trimming took 6 bases from V and 2 from J; bases not matched to a gene: 6. The CDR3 sequence is CASRKTGQGAGANVLTF. CDR3 in DNA: TGCGCCAGCAGGAAGACGGGACAGGGGGCTGGGGCCAACGTCCTGACTTTC.

The V gene is TRBV14, the J gene TRBJ1-3; D uncertain. Trimming took off 0 bases at V and 0 bases at J, with 15 bases between the two ends. The CDR3 spans 18 residues. CDR1 is SGHDN and CDR2 is FVKESK in the germline V gene. CDR3 protein: CASSQDIGLVTSGNTIYF. CDR3 bases: TGTGCCAGCAGCCAAGATATAGGGCTCGTAACCTCTGGAAACACCATATATTTT. The full variable domain, completed using reference TRBV14 and TRBJ1-3, is EAGVTQFPSHSVIEKGQTVTLRCDPISGHDNLYWYRRVMGKEIKFLLHFVKESKQDESGMPNNRFLAERTGGTYSTLKVQPAELEDSGVYFCASSQDIGLVTSGNTIYFGEGSWLTVV.

The chain links TRBV29-1 to TRBJ1-1; no definite D call. The CDR3 sequence is 10 residues long. Trimming stripped 6 bases from V and 6 bases from J, with 8 bases between. Germline V gives CDR1 SQVTM, CDR2 ANQGSEA. The CDR3 region has the DNA TGCAGCGTGGCGAAATCTGAAGCTTTCTTT. This gives the protein CSVAKSEAFF.

The chain recombines TRBV9 with TRBJ1-2; 8 bases agree with TRBD1. Germline lookup yields CDR1 SGDLS and CDR2 YYNGEE. CDR3 length: 14 amino acids. The V and J ends lost 3 bases and 4 bases, in that order; junction bases with no gene match: 5. This CDR3 is CASSGTGRFYGYTF. As DNA, the CDR3 is TGTGCCAGCAGCGGGACAGGGCGCTTCTATGGCTACACCTTC.

V gene TRBV4-3 combines with J gene TRBJ2-7, with D uncertain. Trimming removed 0 bases from V and 0 bases from J, with 6 bases in between. This CDR3 spans 14 amino acids. Germline-derived CDR1 and CDR2 are LGHNA and YSLEER. The CDR3 DNA is TGCGCCAGCAGCCAAGATACAGTCTCCTACGAGCAGTACTTC. Its protein is CASSQDTVSYEQYF.

The CDR3 sequence: CASSQGSDTGELFF. CDR3 sequence (DNA): TGTGCCAGCAGTCAGGGGAGCGACACCGGGGAGCTGTTTTTT. V usage is TRBV6-5 and J usage is TRBJ2-2, with D tentatively TRBD1 (6 bases). CDR3 length equals 14 residues. Germline lookup yields CDR1 MNHEY and CDR2 SVGAGI. V lost 5 bases and J 3 bases, leaving 10 bases between the germline ends.

The chain is built from TRBV21-1 and TRBJ2-7; no check of the table's D call, TRBD1, against the DNA was made. TRBV21-1 is classified as a pseudogene. The CDR3 covers 15 residues. DNA for the CDR3: TGTGCCAGCAGCCCCGGCCGGGCAGGGACCTACGAGCAGTACTTC. Its translation is CASSPGRAGTYEQYF.

The rearrangement uses TRBV7-9 and TRBJ1-2, with TRBD1 as a possible D gene (6 bases). V was shortened by 2 bases and J by 2 bases, with 12 bases between the two germline ends. Germline-derived CDR1 and CDR2 are SEHNR and FQNEAQ (reference sequence). The CDR3 loop spans 15 amino acids. This chain's CDR3 is CASSLIVGQNYGYTF. DNA of the CDR3: TGTGCCAGCAGCTTAATTGTAGGACAGAACTATGGCTACACCTTC.

For this clone: The sample contains more than one DNA sequence encoding this CDR3. The chain recombines TRBV27 with TRBJ2-1; 7 nucleotides align to TRBD1. This CDR3 comprises 15 residues. Losses at the gene ends were 2 bases for V and 1 base for J; bases not matched to a gene: 2. Germline V gene sequence: CDR1 MNHEY, CDR2 SMNVEV (reference sequence). The CDR3 is CASSLDRVSYNEQFF. CDR3 sequence (DNA): TGTGCCAGCAGTTTAGACAGGGTGTCCTACAATGAGCAGTTCTTC.

The V and J genes are TRBV28 and TRBJ2-7; no firm D call. Germline V gives CDR1 MDHEN, CDR2 SYDVKM. The CDR3 spans 12 residues. V lost 8 bases and J 2 bases, leaving 10 bases between the germline ends. For the CDR3, the DNA is TGTGCCAGCGCTTGGACGACCTACGAGCAGTACTTC. This encodes CASAWTTYEQYF.